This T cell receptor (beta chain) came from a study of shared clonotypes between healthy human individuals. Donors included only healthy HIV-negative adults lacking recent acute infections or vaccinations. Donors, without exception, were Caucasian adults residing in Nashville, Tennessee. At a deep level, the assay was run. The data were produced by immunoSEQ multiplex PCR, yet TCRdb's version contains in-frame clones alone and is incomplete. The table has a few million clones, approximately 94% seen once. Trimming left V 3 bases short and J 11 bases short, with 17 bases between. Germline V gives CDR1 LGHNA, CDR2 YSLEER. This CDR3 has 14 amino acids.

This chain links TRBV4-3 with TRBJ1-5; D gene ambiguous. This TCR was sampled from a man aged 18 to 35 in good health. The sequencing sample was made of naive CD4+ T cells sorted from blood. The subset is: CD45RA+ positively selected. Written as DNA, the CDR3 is TGCGCCAGCAGCCAGCGCAGCCATGATGGGGCCCAGCATTTT. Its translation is CASSQRSHDGAQHF.